The 8 T cell receptor beta chains below were found in one sample sequenced in a study of regulatory T cells in long-lasting Graves disease. Specified time point: newly diagnosed GD, antithyroid drugs for less than 3 months. Extracted RNA from PBMCs served as the source of the TCR library. Researchers made TCR beta libraries by using iRepertoire HTBI primers and running Arm-PCR on CDR3 regions. Using its own MiXCR run on the multiplex PCR reads, TCRdb lists one record per CDR3 protein. The sample includes approximately 300,000 distinct CDR3 sequences, 18% seen only once; the top ten take about 38%. Material: peripheral blood mononuclear cells (PBMCs), obtained at new diagnosis, from a patient treated with antithyroid drugs. These receptor sequences come from a female donor with Graves disease.

The chain is built from TRBV10-3 and TRBJ2-1, with 9 bases fitting TRBD2. With 7 bases clipped from V and 9 bases from J, the junction kept 7 bases outside the gene matches. In germline, CDR1 is ENHRY, CDR2 SYGVKD. This CDR3 contains 13 residues. DNA for the CDR3: TGTGCCATCACGGGGCGGGAGGGGACTGAGCAGTTCTTC. Its protein product is CAITGREGTEQFF.

This rearrangement joins TRBV7-9 to TRBJ2-1; TRBD2 matches 12 bases. The trim removed 0 bases at V and 7 bases at J, leaving 10 bases unmatched. This CDR3 contains 18 residues. CDR1 and CDR2 (germline): SEHNR, FQNEAQ (reference sequence). The CDR3 DNA follows: TGTGCCAGCAGCTTAGCACTAGCGGGAGGCCCGGGGGGTAATGAGCAGTTCTTC. This translates into CASSLALAGGPGGNEQFF.

This clonotype was observed at least ten times. The V gene is TRBV13, the J gene TRBJ2-1; 8 bases agree with TRBD2. The germline gives CDR1 PRHDT, CDR2 FYEKMQ (reference sequence). V lost 0 bases and J lost 2; bases outside the gene matches: 3. The CDR3 length is 16 residues. The CDR3 sequence: CASSLGQTSAYNEQFF. For the CDR3, the DNA is TGTGCCAGCAGCTTAGGTCAGACTAGCGCCTACAATGAGCAGTTCTTC.

This clonotype was detected many times. The chain uses TRBV7-8 and TRBJ2-7, with TRBD2 as a possible D gene (5 bases). V lost 1 base, J lost 2 bases, and 18 bases lay in between. Germline V gene sequence: CDR1 SGHVS, CDR2 FQNEAQ. This CDR3 is 17 amino acids long. The CDR3 is CASSLVVGLAPPYEQYF. CDR3 nucleotide sequence: TGTGCCAGCAGCTTAGTGGTAGGCCTAGCTCCCCCCTACGAGCAGTACTTC.

This clonotype was recorded a few times. This may be a read error: a much more frequent sequence differs by one nucleotide. The V gene is TRBV27, the J gene TRBJ2-2; a possible D gene is TRBD1 (6 bases). CDR1 is MNHEY, CDR2 SMNVEV, per germline (reference sequence). This CDR3 spans 18 amino acids. V lost 7 bases, J lost 0 bases, and 21 bases lay in between. CDR3 region: CASTRTGFGPSNTGELFF. DNA of the CDR3: TGTGCCAGCACGAGAACAGGGTTCGGGCCTTCGAACACCGGGGAGCTGTTTTTT.

A few counts support this clonotype. The chain carries TRBV11-2 and TRBJ2-3, with TRBD2 as a possible D gene (6 bases). This CDR3 has 14 residues. V lost 5 bases to trimming and J lost 4 bases, with 13 bases between them. Germline CDR1 reads SGHAT; CDR2 reads FQNNGV. The CDR3 protein is CASSPRGWADTQYF. CDR3 sequence (DNA): TGTGCCAGCAGCCCCCGGGGGTGGGCAGATACGCAGTATTTT.

Comment on this clonotype: Since a far larger clone is one base different, this is likely a read error. The chain combines TRBV7-9 with TRBJ2-7; D is unresolved. Trimming pared 4 bases from V and 1 base from J, leaving 5 bases between. Germline values: CDR1 SEHNR, CDR2 FQNEAQ (reference sequence). The CDR3 contains 12 residues. CDR3 loop: CASSYHSYEQYF. In DNA form, the CDR3 reads TGTGCCAGCAGCTACCATTCCTACGAGCAGTACTTC. The entire variable domain, with the rest obtained from reference TRBV7-9 and TRBJ2-7, is as follows: DTGVSQNPRHKITKRGQNVTFRCDPISEHNRLYWYRQTLGQGPEFLTYFQNEAQLEKSRLLSDRFSAERPKGSFSTLEIQRTEQGDSAMYLCASSYHSYEQYFGPGTRLTVT.

The table lists this clonotype with many counts. The chain is built from TRBV6-5 and TRBJ2-2, with TRBD2 matching 10 bases. Germline CDR1 reads MNHEY; CDR2 reads SVGAGI. This CDR3 contains 16 residues. The J segment lost 5 bases and the V segment lost 2 bases, leaving 5 bases of the junction unmatched. CDR3 bases: TGTGCCAGCAGTTACATCGTAGCGGGAGGAACCGGGGAGCTGTTTTTT. Its protein is CASSYIVAGGTGELFF.